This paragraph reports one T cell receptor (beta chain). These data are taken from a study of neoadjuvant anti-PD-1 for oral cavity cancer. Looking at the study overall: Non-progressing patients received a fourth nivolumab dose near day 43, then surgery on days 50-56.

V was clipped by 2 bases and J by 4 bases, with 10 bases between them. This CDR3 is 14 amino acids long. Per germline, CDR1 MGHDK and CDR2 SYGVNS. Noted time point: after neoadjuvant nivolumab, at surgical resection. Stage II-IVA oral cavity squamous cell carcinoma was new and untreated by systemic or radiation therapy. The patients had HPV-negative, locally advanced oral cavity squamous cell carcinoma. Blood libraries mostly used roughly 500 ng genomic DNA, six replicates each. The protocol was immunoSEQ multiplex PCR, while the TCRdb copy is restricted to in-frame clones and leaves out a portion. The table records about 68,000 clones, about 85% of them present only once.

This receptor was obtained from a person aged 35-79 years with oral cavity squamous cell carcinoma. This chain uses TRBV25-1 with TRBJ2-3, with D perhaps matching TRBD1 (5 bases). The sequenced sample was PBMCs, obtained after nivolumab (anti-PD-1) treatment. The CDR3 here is CASSEQGGADTQYF. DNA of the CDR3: TGTGCCAGCAGTGAACAGGGTGGGGCAGATACGCAGTATTTT.